This entry lists 6 T cell receptor beta chains sequenced from one sample in a study of shared clonotypes between healthy human individuals. Data came from immunoSEQ multiplex PCR; TCRdb stores just in-frame clones and leaves some out. The top ten hold more than 0.9% of the sample, which has about 1,500,000 clones, 95% to 97% seen once. Material: naive CD4+ T cells sorted from blood. Regarding subset: CD45RA+ positively selected. Source of these receptors: a man aged 30 to 39 in good health.

This chain uses TRBV13 with TRBJ2-7; D uncertain. Per the germline V gene, CDR1 is PRHDT and CDR2 is FYEKMQ (reference sequence). CDR3 size: 13 residues. The V and J ends lost 2 bases and 0 bases respectively, with 5 bases between them. The chain's CDR3 is CASSLYLSYEQYF. As DNA, the CDR3 is TGTGCCAGCAGCTTATATCTCTCCTACGAGCAGTACTTC.

The genes are TRBV2 and TRBJ2-2, with TRBD1 matching 8 bases. Trimming took 7 bases from V and 5 from J; bases not matched to a gene: 15. CDR1 is SNHLY and CDR2 is FYNNEI in the germline V gene. This CDR3 region has 17 residues. As DNA, the CDR3 is TGTGCCAGCACCCCCTCCGCGGGACAGGTAGCGACCGGGGAGCTGTTTTTT. Amino acids: CASTPSAGQVATGELFF.

The chain carries TRBV9 and TRBJ1-2; D is perhaps TRBD1 (6 bases). Trimming left V 0 bases short and J 8 bases short, with 17 bases between. The CDR3 spans 15 residues. Germline values: CDR1 SGDLS, CDR2 YYNGEE. CDR3 sequence reads: CASSVALGGHRGYTF. The CDR3 DNA reads TGTGCCAGCAGCGTAGCTCTCGGGGGGCATCGGGGCTACACCTTC.

The V and J genes are TRBV7-9 and TRBJ2-5; 8 bases match TRBD1. Germline-derived CDR1 and CDR2 are SEHNR and FQNEAQ (reference sequence). The CDR3 covers 14 residues. V lost 3 bases and J lost 3; bases outside the gene matches: 3. This CDR3 is CASSLATGEETQYF. The CDR3 DNA reads TGTGCCAGCAGCTTGGCGACAGGGGAAGAGACCCAGTACTTC.

V is TRBV9 and J is TRBJ2-1, with 13 nucleotides matching TRBD2. After removal of 4 bases from V and 9 bases from J, the junction contained 7 bases not matched to a gene. Germline V CDR1 and CDR2: SGDLS, YYNGEE. The CDR3 contains 15 residues. This CDR3 is CASSTTSGRATEQFF. The CDR3 DNA reads as TGTGCCAGCAGCACCACTAGCGGGAGGGCCACTGAGCAGTTCTTC.

This sequence joins TRBV15 and TRBJ2-1; 14 bases are shared with TRBD2. Trimming removed 5 bases from V and 15 bases from J; junction bases left unmatched: 15. From germline, CDR1 is LNHNV and CDR2 YYDKDF (reference sequence). The CDR3 spans 16 residues. CDR3: CATSGAGTSGSGARFF. DNA for the CDR3: TGTGCCACCAGCGGAGCCGGGACTAGCGGGAGTGGGGCAAGGTTCTTC.